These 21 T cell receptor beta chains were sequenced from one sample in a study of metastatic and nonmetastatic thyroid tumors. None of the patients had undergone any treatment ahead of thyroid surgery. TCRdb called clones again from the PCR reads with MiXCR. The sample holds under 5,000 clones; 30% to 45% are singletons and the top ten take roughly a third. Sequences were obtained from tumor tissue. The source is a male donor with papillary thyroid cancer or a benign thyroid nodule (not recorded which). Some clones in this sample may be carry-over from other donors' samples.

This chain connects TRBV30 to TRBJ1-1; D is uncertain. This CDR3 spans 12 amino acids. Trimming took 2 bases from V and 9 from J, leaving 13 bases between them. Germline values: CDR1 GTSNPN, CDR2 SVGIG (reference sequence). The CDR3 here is CAWSIGSLQAFF. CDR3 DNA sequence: TGTGCCTGGAGTATAGGCAGCCTCCAAGCTTTCTTT.

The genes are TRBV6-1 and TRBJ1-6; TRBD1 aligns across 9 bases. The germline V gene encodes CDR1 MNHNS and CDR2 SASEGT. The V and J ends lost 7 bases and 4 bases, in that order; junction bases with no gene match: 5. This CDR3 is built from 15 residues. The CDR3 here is CASKPGQGYNSPLHF. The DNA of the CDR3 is TGTGCCAGCAAACCGGGACAGGGATATAATTCACCCCTCCACTTT.

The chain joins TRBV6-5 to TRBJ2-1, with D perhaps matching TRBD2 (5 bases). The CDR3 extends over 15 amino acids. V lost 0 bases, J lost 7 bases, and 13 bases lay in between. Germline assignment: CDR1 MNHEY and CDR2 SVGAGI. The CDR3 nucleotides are TGTGCCAGCAGTTACTCGACGGTAGGGAGAAATGAGCAGTTCTTC. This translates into CASSYSTVGRNEQFF.

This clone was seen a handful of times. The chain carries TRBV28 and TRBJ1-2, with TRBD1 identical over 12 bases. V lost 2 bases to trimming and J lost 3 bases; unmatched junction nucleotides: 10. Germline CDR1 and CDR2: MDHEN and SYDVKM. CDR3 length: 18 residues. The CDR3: CASSLLRPGQGADYGYTF. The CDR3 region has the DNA TGTGCCAGCAGTTTACTTAGGCCGGGACAGGGGGCGGACTATGGCTACACCTTC.

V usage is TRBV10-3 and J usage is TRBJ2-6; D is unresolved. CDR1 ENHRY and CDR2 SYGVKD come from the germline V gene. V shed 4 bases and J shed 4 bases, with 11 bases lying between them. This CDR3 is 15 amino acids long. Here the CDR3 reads CAISGKGNGANVLTF. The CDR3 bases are TGTGCCATCAGTGGAAAGGGAAACGGGGCCAACGTCCTGACTTTC.

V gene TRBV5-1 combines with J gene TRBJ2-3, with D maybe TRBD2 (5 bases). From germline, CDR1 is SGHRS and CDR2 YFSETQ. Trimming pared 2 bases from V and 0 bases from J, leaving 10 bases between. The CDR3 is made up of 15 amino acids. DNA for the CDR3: TGCGCCAGCAGCTTATGGGAGATTAGCACAGATACGCAGTATTTT. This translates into CASSLWEISTDTQYF.

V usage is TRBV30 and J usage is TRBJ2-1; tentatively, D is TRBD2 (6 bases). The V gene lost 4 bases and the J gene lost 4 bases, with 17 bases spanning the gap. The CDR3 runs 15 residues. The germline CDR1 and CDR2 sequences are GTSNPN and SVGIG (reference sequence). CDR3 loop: CAWKLWGEQYNEQFF. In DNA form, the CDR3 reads TGTGCCTGGAAGTTATGGGGGGAGCAATACAATGAGCAGTTCTTC.

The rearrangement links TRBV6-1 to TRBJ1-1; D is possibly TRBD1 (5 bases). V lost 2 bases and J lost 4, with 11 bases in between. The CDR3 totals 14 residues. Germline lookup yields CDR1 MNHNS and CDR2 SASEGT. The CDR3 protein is CASSEFAGSTEAFF. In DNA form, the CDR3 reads TGTGCCAGCAGTGAATTTGCAGGGTCCACTGAAGCTTTCTTT.

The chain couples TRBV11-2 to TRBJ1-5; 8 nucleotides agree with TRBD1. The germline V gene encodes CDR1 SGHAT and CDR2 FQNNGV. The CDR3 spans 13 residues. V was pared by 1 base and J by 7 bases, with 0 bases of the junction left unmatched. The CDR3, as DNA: TGTGCCAGCAGCTTAGCAGGGGGCCAGCCCCAGCATTTT. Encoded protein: CASSLAGGQPQHF.

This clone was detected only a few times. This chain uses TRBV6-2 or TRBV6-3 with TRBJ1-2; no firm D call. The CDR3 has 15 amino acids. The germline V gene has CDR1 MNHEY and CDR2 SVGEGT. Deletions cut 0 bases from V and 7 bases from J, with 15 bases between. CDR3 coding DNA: TGTGCCAGCAGTTACTCTAAGCAGGCCTTCCTTGGCTACACCTTC. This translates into CASSYSKQAFLGYTF.

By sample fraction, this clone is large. CDR3 nucleotide sequence: TGTGCCAGCAGTTGGGGAGGGGAGGGAAAACTGTTTTTT. Protein product: CASSWGGEGKLFF. The V and J genes are TRBV12-3 or TRBV12-4 and TRBJ1-4; D may be TRBD1 (5 bases). V lost 4 bases to trimming and J lost 10 bases, with 13 bases between them. CDR3 length: 13 amino acids.

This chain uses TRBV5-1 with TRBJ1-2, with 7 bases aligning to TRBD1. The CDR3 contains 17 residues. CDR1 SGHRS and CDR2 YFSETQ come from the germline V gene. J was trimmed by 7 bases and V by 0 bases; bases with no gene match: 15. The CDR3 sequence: CASSLATPDRPGGGYTF. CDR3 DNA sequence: TGCGCCAGCAGCTTGGCCACACCGGACAGGCCCGGAGGTGGCTACACCTTC.

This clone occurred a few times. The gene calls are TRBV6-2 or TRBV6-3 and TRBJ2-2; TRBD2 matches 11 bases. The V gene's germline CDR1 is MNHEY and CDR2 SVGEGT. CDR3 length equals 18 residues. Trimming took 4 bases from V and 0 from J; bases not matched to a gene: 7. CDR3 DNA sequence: TGTGCCAGCAGTTTACCCACTAGCGGGGGTGCGAACACCGGGGAGCTGTTTTTT. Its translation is CASSLPTSGGANTGELFF.

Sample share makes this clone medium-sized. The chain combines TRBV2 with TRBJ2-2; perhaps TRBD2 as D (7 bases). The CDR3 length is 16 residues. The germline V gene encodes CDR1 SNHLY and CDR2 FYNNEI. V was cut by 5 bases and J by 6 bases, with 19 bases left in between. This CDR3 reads CASSYEEGGPPGELFF. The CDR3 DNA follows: TGTGCCAGCAGTTACGAGGAGGGGGGGCCCCCCGGGGAGCTGTTTTTT.

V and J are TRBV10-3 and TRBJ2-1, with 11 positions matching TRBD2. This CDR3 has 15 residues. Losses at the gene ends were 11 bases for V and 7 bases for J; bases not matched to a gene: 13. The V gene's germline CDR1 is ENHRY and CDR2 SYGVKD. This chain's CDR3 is CASRGPSGRPNEQFF. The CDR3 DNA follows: TGTGCCTCCAGGGGGCCTAGCGGGAGGCCGAATGAGCAGTTCTTC.

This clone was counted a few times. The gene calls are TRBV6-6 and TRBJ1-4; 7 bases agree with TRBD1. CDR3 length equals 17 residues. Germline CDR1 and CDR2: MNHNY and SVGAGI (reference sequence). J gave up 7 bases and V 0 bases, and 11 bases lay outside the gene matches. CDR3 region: CASSYSKKDRQGEKLFF. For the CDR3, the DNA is TGTGCCAGCAGTTACTCGAAGAAGGACAGGCAGGGTGAAAAACTGTTTTTT.

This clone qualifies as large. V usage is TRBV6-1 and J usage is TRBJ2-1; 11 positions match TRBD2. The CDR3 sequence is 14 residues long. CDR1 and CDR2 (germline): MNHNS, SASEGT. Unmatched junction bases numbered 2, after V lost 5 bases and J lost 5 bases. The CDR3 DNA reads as TGTGCCAGCAGTACGGGACTAGCGGACAATGAGCAGTTCTTC. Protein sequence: CASSTGLADNEQFF.

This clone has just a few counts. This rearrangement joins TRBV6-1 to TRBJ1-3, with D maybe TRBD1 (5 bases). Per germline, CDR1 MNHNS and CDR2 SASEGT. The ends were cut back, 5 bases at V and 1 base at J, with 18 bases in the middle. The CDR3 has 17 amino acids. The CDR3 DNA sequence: TGTGCCAGCAGTAAGGTTACAGGTTCGACTTCTGGAAACACCATATATTTT. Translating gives CASSKVTGSTSGNTIYF.

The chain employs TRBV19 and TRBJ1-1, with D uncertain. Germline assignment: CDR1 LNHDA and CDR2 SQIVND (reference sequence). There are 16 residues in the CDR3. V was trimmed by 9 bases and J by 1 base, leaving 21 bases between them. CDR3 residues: CASSLASGKGNTEAFF. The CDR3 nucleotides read TGTGCCAGCAGCTTAGCGTCGGGCAAGGGGAACACTGAAGCTTTCTTT.

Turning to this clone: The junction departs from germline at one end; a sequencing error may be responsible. The DNA for the CDR3 is TGTGCCATCAGCCTAAGAACAGGGAGGTGCACCGGGGAGCTGTTTTTT. This sequence encodes CAISLRTGRCTGELFF. The chain has TRBV7-8 and TRBJ2-2; the D gene could be TRBD1 or TRBD2 (6 bases each). CDR1 is SGHVS, CDR2 FQNEAQ, per germline. The length of the CDR3 is 16 residues.

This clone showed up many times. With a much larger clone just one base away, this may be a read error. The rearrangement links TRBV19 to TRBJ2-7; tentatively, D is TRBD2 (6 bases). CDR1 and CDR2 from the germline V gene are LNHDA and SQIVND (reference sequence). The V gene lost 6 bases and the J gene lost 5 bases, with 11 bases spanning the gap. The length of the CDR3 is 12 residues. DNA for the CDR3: TGTGCCAGTAGGGGGGACTTCCACGAGCAGTACTTC. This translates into CASRGDFHEQYF.